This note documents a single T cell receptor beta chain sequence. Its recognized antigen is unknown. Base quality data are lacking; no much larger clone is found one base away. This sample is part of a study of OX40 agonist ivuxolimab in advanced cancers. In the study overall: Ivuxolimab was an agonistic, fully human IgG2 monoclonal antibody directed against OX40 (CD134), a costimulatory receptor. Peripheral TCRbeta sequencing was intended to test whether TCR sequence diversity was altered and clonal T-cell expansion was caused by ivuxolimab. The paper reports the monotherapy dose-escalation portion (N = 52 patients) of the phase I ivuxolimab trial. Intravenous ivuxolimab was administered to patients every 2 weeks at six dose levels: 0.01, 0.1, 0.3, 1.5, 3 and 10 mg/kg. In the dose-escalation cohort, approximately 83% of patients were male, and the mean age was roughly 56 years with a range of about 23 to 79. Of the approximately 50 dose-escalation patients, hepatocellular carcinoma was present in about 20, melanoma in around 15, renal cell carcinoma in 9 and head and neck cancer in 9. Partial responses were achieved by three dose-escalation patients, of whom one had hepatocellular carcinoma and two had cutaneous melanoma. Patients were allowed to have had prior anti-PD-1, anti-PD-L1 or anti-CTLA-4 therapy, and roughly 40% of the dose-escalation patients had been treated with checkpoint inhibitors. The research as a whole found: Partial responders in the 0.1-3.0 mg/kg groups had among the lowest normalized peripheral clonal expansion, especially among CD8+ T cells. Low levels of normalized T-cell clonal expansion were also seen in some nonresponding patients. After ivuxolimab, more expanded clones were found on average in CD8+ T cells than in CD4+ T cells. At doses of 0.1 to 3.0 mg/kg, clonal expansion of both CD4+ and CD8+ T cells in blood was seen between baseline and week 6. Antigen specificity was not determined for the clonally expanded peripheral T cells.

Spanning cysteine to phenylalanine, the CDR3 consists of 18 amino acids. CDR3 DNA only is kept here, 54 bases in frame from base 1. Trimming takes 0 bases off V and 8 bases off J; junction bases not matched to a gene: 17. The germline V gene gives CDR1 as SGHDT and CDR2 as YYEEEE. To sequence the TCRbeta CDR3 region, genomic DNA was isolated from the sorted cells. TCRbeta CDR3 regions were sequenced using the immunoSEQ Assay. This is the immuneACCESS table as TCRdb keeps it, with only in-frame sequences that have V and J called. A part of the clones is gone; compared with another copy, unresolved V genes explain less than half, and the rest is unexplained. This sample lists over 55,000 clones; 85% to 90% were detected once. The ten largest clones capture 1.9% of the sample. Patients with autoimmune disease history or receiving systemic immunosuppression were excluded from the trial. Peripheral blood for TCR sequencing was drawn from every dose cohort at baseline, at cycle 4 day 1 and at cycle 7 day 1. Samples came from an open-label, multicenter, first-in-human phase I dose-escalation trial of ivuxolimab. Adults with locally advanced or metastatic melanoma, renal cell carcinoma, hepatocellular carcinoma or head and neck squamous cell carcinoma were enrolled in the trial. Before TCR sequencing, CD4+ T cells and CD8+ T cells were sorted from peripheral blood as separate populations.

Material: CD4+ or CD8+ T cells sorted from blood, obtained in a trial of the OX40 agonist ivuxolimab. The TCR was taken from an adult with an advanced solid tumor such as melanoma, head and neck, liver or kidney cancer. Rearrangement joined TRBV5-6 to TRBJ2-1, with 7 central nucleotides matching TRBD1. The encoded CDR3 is CASSLAQRQGTLWDEQFF. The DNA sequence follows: TGTGCCAGCAGCTTGGCCCAACGACAGGGCACGTTGTGGGATGAGCAGTTCTTC.